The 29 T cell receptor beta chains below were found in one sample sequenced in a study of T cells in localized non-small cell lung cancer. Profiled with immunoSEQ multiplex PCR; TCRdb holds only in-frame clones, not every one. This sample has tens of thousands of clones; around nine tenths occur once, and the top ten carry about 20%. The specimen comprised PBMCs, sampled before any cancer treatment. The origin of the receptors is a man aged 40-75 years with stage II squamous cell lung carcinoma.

The DNA for the CDR3 is TGCGCCAGCAGCTTAACGGCGGGAGGGAACACCGGGGAGCTGTTTTTT. It yields the protein CASSLTAGGNTGELFF. The V and J genes are TRBV5-1 and TRBJ2-2; TRBD2 aligns across 8 bases. V was pared by 2 bases and J by 1 base, with 4 bases of the junction left unmatched. Germline V gene data show CDR1 as SGHRS and CDR2 as YFSETQ. The CDR3 has 16 residues.

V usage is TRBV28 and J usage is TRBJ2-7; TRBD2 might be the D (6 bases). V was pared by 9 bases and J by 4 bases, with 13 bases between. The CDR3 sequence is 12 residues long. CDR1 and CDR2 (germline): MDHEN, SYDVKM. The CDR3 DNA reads TGTGCCAGGCACATTAGCGGTTACGAGCAGTACTTC. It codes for CARHISGYEQYF.

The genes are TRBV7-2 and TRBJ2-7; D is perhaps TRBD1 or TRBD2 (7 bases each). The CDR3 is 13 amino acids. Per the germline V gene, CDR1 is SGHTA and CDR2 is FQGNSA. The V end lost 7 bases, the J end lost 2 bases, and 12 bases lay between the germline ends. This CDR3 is CASKTGTTYEQYF. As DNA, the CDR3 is TGTGCCAGCAAGACAGGGACTACCTACGAGCAGTACTTC.

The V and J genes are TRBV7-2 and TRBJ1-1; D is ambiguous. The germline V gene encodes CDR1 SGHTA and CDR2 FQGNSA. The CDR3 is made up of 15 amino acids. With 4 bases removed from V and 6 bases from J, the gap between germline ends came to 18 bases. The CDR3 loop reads CASSSWTAERAEAFF. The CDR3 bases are TGTGCCAGCAGCTCTTGGACGGCCGAACGCGCTGAAGCTTTCTTT.

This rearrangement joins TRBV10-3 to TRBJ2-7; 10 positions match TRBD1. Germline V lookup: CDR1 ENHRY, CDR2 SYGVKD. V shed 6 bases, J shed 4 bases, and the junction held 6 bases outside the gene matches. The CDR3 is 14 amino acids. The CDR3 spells CAIRAGDRGYEQYF. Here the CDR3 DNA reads TGTGCCATCAGGGCAGGGGACAGGGGTTACGAGCAGTACTTC.

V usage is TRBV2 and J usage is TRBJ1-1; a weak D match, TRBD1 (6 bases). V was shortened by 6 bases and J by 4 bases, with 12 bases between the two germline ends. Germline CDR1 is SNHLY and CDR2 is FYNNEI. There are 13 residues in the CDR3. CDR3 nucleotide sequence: TGTGCCAGCAGACGGGACATTACCACTGAAGCTTTCTTT. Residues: CASRRDITTEAFF.

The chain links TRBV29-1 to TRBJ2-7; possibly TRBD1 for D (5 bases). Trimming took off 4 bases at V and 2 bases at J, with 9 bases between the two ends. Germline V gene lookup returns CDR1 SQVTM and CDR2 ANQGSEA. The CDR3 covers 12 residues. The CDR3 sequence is CSVVVGPYEQYF. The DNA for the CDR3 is TGCAGCGTTGTGGTGGGGCCCTACGAGCAGTACTTC.

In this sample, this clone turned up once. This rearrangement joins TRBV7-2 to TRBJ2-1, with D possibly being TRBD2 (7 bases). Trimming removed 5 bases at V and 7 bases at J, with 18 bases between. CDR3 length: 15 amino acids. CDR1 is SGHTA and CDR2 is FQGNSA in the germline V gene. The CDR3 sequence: CASSLKLGGANEQFF. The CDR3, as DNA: TGTGCCAGCAGCCTCAAACTAGGGGGGGCGAATGAGCAGTTCTTC. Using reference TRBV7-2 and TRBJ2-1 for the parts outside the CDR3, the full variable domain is GAGVSQSPSNKVTEKGKDVELRCDPISGHTALYWYRQSLGQGLEFLIYFQGNSAPDKSGLPSDRFSAERTGGSVSTLTIQRTQQEDSAVYLCASSLKLGGANEQFFGPGTRLTVL.

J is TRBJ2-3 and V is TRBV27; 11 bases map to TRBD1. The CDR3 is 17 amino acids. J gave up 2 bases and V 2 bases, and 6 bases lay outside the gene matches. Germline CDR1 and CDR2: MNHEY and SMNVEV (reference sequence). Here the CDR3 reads CASSLGTGGPLTDTQYF. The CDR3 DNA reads TGTGCCAGCAGTTTAGGGACAGGGGGTCCCCTCACAGATACGCAGTATTTT.

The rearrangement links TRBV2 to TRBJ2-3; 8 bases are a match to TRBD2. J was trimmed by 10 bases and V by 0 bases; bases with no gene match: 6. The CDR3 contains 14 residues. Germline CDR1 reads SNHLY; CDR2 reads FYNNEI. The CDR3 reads CASSEASGGYAQYF. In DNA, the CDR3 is TGTGCCAGCAGTGAAGCGTCGGGGGGGTACGCGCAGTATTTT. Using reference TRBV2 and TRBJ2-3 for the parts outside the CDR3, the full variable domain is EPEVTQTPSHQVTQMGQEVILRCVPISNHLYFYWYRQILGQKVEFLVSFYNNEISEKSEIFDDQFSVERPDGSNFTLKIRSTKLEDSAMYFCASSEASGGYAQYFGPGTRLTVL.

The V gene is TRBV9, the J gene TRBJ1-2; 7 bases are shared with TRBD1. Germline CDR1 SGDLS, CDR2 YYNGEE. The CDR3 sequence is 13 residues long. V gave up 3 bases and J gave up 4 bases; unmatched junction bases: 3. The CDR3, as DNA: TGTGCCAGCAGCGCACAGGGGAGCTATGGCTACACCTTC. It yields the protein CASSAQGSYGYTF.

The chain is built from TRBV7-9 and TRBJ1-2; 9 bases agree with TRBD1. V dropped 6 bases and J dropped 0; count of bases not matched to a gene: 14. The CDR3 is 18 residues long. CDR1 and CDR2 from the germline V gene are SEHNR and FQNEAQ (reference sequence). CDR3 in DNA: TGTGCCAGCAGTCCATCCGGGACAGGGTACCCCGCTAACTATGGCTACACCTTC. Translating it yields CASSPSGTGYPANYGYTF.

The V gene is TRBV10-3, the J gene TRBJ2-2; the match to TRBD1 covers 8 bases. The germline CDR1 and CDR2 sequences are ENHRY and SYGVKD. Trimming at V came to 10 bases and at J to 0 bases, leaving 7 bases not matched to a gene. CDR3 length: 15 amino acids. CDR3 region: CATSQGASNTGELFF. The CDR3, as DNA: TGTGCCACGTCTCAGGGGGCGTCGAACACCGGGGAGCTGTTTTTT.

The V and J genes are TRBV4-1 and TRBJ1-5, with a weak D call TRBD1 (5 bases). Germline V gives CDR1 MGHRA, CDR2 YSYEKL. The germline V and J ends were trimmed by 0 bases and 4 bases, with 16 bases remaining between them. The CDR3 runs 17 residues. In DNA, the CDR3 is TGCGCCAGCAGCCAAGATCGGGGGGTACGTTGGAATCAGCCCCAGCATTTT. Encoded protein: CASSQDRGVRWNQPQHF.

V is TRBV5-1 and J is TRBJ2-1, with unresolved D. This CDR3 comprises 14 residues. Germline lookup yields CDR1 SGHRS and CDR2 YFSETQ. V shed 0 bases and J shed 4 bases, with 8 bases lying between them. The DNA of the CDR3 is TGCGCCAGCAGCTTGGGACACAATTACAATGAGCAGTTCTTC. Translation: CASSLGHNYNEQFF.

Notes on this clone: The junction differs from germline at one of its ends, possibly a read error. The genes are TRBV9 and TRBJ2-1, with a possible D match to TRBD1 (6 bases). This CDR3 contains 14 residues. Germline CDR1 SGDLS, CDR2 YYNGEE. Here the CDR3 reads CACSVQGRANEQFF. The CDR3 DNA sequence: TGTGCCTGCAGCGTACAGGGTAGGGCAAATGAGCAGTTCTTC.

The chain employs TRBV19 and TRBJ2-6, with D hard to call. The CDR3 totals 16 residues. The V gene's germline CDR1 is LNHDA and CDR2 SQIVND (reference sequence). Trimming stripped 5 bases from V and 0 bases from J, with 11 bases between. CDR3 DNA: TGTGCCAGTAGTCTTTACGGGCACTCTGGGGCCAACGTCCTGACTTTC. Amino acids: CASSLYGHSGANVLTF. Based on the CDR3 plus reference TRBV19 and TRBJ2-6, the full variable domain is DGGITQSPKYLFRKEGQNVTLSCEQNLNHDAMYWYRQDPGQGLRLIYYSQIVNDFQKGDIAEGYSVSREKKESFPLTVTSAQKNPTAFYLCASSLYGHSGANVLTFGAGSRLTVL.

DNA of the CDR3: TGTGCCAGCAGTCCGTCAGGGTTAAGTTTCTTT. Encoded protein: CASSPSGLSFF. This chain joins TRBV2 and TRBJ1-1; tentatively, D is TRBD1 (5 bases). This CDR3 is built from 11 residues. Germline V lookup: CDR1 SNHLY, CDR2 FYNNEI. Deletions cut 5 bases from V and 13 bases from J, with 14 bases between.

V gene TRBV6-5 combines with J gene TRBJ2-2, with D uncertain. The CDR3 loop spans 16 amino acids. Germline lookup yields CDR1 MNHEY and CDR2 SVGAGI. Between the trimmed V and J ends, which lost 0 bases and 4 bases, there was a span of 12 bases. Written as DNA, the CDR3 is TGTGCCAGCAGTTACTCGAAAGGTAGGAGCACCGGGGAGCTGTTTTTT. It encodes CASSYSKGRSTGELFF.

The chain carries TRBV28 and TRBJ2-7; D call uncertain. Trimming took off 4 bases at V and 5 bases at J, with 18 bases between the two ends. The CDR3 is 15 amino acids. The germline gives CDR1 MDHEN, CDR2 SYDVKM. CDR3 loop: CASSSQLGATDEQYF. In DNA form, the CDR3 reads TGTGCCAGCAGTTCCCAGTTGGGTGCCACTGACGAGCAGTACTTC.

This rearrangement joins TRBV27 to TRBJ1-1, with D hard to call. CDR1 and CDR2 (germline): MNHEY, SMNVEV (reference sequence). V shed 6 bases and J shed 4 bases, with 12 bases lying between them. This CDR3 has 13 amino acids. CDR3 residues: CASSPKVGTEAFF. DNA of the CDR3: TGTGCCAGCAGCCCCAAAGTGGGCACTGAAGCTTTCTTT.

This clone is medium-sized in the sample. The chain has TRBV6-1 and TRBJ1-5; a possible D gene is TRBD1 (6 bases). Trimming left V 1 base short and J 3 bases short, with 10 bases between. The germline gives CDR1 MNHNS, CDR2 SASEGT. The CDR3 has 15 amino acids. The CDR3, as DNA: TGTGCCAGCAGTGAAGGAGACAGGTACAATCAGCCCCAGCATTTT. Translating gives CASSEGDRYNQPQHF.

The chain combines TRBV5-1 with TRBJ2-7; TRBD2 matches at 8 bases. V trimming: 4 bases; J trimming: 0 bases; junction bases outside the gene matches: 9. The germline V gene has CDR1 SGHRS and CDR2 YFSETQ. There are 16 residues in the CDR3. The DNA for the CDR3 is TGCGCCAGCAGCCGCGCTAGCGGGCAGAGCTCCTACGAGCAGTACTTC. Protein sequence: CASSRASGQSSYEQYF.

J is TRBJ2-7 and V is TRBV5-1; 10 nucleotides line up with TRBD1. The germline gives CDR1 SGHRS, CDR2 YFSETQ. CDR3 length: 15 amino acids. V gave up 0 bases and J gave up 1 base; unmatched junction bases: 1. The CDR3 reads CASSLGQGASYEQYF. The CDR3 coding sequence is TGCGCCAGCAGCTTGGGACAGGGGGCGTCCTACGAGCAGTACTTC.

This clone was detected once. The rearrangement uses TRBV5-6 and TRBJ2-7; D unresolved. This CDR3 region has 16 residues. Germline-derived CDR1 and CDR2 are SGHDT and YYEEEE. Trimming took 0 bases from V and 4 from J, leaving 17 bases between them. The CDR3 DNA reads TGTGCCAGCAGCTTGGAAGGCCCAACCATCGGTTACGAGCAGTACTTC. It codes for CASSLEGPTIGYEQYF. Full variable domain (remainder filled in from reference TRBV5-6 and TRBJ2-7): DAGVTQSPTHLIKTRGQQVTLRCSPKSGHDTVSWYQQALGQGPQFIFQYYEEEERQRGNFPDRFSGHQFPNYSSELNVNALLLGDSALYLCASSLEGPTIGYEQYFGPGTRLTVT.

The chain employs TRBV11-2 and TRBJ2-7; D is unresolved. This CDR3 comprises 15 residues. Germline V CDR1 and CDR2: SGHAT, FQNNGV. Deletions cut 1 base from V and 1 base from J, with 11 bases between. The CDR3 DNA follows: TGTGCCAGCAGCTTAGCCGCTGGGCAATCCTACGAGCAGTACTTC. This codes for CASSLAAGQSYEQYF. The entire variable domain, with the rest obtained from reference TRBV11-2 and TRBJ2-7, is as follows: EAGVAQSPRYKIIEKRQSVAFWCNPISGHATLYWYQQILGQGPKLLIQFQNNGVVDDSQLPKDRFSAERLKGVDSTLKIQPAKLEDSAVYLCASSLAAGQSYEQYFGPGTRLTVT.

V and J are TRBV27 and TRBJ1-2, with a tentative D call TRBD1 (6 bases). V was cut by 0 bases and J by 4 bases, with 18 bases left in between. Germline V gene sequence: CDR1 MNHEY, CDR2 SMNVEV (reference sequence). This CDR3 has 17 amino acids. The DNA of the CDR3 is TGTGCCAGCAGTTTATCGGCGGGGGGCAGCTCCCCCTATGGCTACACCTTC. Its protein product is CASSLSAGGSSPYGYTF.

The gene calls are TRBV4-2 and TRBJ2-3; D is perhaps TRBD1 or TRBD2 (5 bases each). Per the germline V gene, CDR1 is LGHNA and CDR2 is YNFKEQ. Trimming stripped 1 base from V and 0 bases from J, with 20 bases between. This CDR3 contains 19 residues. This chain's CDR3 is CASSQARSSGTHSTDTQYF. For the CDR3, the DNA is TGTGCCAGCAGCCAAGCTCGCTCATCCGGGACCCATAGCACAGATACGCAGTATTTT.

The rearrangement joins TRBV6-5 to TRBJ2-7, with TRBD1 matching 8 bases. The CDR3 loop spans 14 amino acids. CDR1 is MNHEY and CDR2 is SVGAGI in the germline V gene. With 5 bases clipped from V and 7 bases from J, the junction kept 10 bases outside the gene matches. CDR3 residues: CASSLQGATGEQYF. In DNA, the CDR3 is TGTGCCAGCAGTCTCCAGGGGGCGACGGGAGAGCAGTACTTC.